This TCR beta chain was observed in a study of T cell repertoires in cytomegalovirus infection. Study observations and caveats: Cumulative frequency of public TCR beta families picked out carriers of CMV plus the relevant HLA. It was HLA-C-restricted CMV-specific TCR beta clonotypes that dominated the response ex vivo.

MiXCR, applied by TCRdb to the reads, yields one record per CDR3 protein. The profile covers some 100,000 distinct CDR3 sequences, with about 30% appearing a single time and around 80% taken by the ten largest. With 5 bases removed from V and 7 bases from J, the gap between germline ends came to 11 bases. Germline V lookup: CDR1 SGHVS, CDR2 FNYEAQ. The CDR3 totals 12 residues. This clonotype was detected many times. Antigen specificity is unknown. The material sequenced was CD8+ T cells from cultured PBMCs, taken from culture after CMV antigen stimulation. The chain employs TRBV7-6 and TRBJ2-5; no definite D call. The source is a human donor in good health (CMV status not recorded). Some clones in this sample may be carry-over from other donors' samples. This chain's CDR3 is CASSPDWTTQYF. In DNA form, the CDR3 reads TGTGCCAGCAGCCCGGATTGGACGACCCAGTACTTC.